These 17 T cell receptor beta chains came from one sample sequenced in a study of cytomegalovirus exposure and HLA in healthy donors (TCRdb year 2017). Receptor amplification or capture employed the immunoSEQ multiplex PCR assay. The multiplex PCR relied on a mix of 60 forward primers for TCR Vbeta segments and 13 reverse primers for TCR Jbeta segments. The table comes from immuneACCESS by way of TCRdb, which keeps in-frame sequences with V and J called. Part of the clones is missing from these tables; in studies checked, under half for an unresolved V gene and the rest for unknown reasons. The sample table records around 130,000 clones; roughly 80% of these occur just once. The top ten hold under 2.5% of the sample. Sequencing was carried out using PBMCs. The receptors originated from a man aged 30 to 39 in good health and CMV-seronegative.

This chain links TRBV28 with TRBJ2-7; 7 bases agree with TRBD2. The CDR3 is made up of 14 amino acids. Germline V gene lookup returns CDR1 MDHEN and CDR2 SYDVKM. Germline trimming cut 2 bases from V and 4 bases from J; bases unmatched to any gene: 5. CDR3 loop: CASSLTGGQYEQYF. In DNA, the CDR3 is TGTGCCAGCAGTTTAACGGGAGGACAATACGAGCAGTACTTC. Together with reference TRBV28 and TRBJ2-7, the CDR3 gives the full variable domain: DVKVTQSSRYLVKRTGEKVFLECVQDMDHENMFWYRQDPGLGLRLIYFSYDVKMKEKGDIPEGYSVSREKKERFSLILESASTNQTSMYLCASSLTGGQYEQYFGPGTRLTVT.

The chain recombines TRBV21-1 with TRBJ2-1; TRBD1, as called in the table, went unchecked against the DNA. TRBV21-1 represents a pseudogene. The CDR3 is 13 amino acids. The CDR3 DNA reads TGTGCCGGAACCGGGACACCCAACAATGAGCAGTTCTTC. The encoded protein is CAGTGTPNNEQFF.

This clone was counted a single time. This sequence joins TRBV9 and TRBJ2-1; a weak D match, TRBD1 (5 bases). V was trimmed by 4 bases and J by 5 bases, leaving 13 bases between them. From germline, CDR1 is SGDLS and CDR2 YYNGEE. This CDR3 region has 14 residues. The CDR3 DNA is TGTGCCAGCAGCACCCGTTGGGGCCACAATGAGCAGTTCTTC. Its protein product is CASSTRWGHNEQFF.

This chain links TRBV28 with TRBJ2-1, with TRBD2 identical over 8 bases. The CDR3 runs to 13 residues. Germline values: CDR1 MDHEN, CDR2 SYDVKM. The V and J ends lost 7 bases and 6 bases, in that order; junction bases with no gene match: 5. CDR3 amino acids: CASTSGGSNEQFF. CDR3 bases: TGTGCCAGCACCTCGGGGGGGAGCAATGAGCAGTTCTTC. The variable domain in full, with the rest retrieved from reference TRBV28 and TRBJ2-1, is DVKVTQSSRYLVKRTGEKVFLECVQDMDHENMFWYRQDPGLGLRLIYFSYDVKMKEKGDIPEGYSVSREKKERFSLILESASTNQTSMYLCASTSGGSNEQFFGPGTRLTVL.

V gene TRBV27 combines with J gene TRBJ1-6; D possibly corresponds to TRBD1 (6 bases). V lost 3 bases and J 8 bases, leaving 8 bases between the germline ends. Germline V gives CDR1 MNHEY, CDR2 SMNVEV (reference sequence). The CDR3 runs 13 residues. The CDR3 DNA reads TGTGCCAGCAGTTTCAGACAGGATTCACCCCTCCACTTT. Its protein product is CASSFRQDSPLHF.

The chain employs TRBV2 and TRBJ2-1; weak D call: TRBD2 (5 bases). CDR3 size: 12 residues. Germline V CDR1 and CDR2: SNHLY, FYNNEI. Between the trimmed V and J ends, which lost 4 bases and 9 bases, there was a span of 10 bases. DNA of the CDR3: TGTGCCAGCAGTGGGGAAGCGGCTGAGCAGTTCTTC. Translation gives CASSGEAAEQFF.

This chain uses TRBV5-3 with TRBJ2-7; D ambiguous. TRBV5-3 is identified as an open reading frame with a role that is uncertain. The CDR3 contains 13 residues. V was clipped by 0 bases and J by 4 bases, with 8 bases between them. The CDR3 spells CARSLGLSYEQYF. For the CDR3, the DNA is TGTGCCAGAAGCTTGGGACTTTCGTACGAGCAGTACTTC.

The chain recombines TRBV6-6 with TRBJ2-7; 14 positions agree with TRBD2. V shed 5 bases and J 6 bases; nucleotides not matched to a gene: 3. The CDR3 spans 14 residues. The V gene's germline CDR1 is MNHNY and CDR2 SVGAGI (reference sequence). The CDR3 spells CASSDGTSGGEQYF. DNA of the CDR3: TGTGCCAGCAGTGACGGGACTAGCGGGGGCGAGCAGTACTTC.

The chain combines TRBV2 with TRBJ2-7; TRBD1 agrees at 10 bases. This CDR3 has 14 amino acids. The junction had 10 bases not matched to a gene; V was cut back by 7 bases and J by 7 bases. CDR1 SNHLY and CDR2 FYNNEI come from the germline V gene. The CDR3 DNA reads TGTGCCAGCATTAGGGACAGGGGAGTTTGGGAGCAGTACTTC. This sequence encodes CASIRDRGVWEQYF.

The chain carries TRBV7-6 and TRBJ2-3; 10 positions match TRBD2. CDR3 length: 18 residues. The V and J ends lost 5 bases and 3 bases, in that order; junction bases with no gene match: 14. The germline V gene encodes CDR1 SGHVS and CDR2 FNYEAQ. The CDR3 sequence: CASSAVGAGGHLTDTQYF. CDR3 DNA: TGTGCCAGCAGCGCAGTCGGAGCGGGGGGGCATCTGACAGATACGCAGTATTTT. Supplemented by reference TRBV7-6 and TRBJ2-3, the full variable domain reads GAGVSQSPRYKVTKRGQDVALRCDPISGHVSLYWYRQALGQGPEFLTYFNYEAQQDKSGLPNDRFSAERPEGSISTLTIQRTEQRDSAMYRCASSAVGAGGHLTDTQYFGPGTRLTVL.

This clone was seen just once. This rearrangement joins TRBV6-5 to TRBJ2-1; D possibly corresponds to TRBD2 (6 bases). Per germline, CDR1 MNHEY and CDR2 SVGAGI. Trimming removed 0 bases at V and 1 base at J, with 10 bases between. CDR3 length: 16 residues. CDR3 DNA: TGTGCCAGCAGTTACTCGGCGGGGCGGTCCTACAATGAGCAGTTCTTC. Protein: CASSYSAGRSYNEQFF.

This clone was seen only a few times. This chain uses TRBV7-2 with TRBJ1-2; TRBD1 might be the D (6 bases). CDR1 is SGHTA and CDR2 is FQGNSA in the germline V gene. CDR3 length: 15 amino acids. The germline V and J ends were trimmed by 3 bases and 9 bases, with 20 bases remaining between them. CDR3 nucleotide sequence: TGTGCCAGCAGCTTGAACGTCCCAGGGGCAGGAAGCTACACCTTC. Translation gives CASSLNVPGAGSYTF.

The V and J genes are TRBV7-9 and TRBJ2-1; 10 nucleotides match TRBD2. CDR3 size: 16 residues. J was trimmed by 2 bases and V by 2 bases; bases with no gene match: 3. Looked up from germline, CDR1 is SEHNR and CDR2 is FQNEAQ (reference sequence). The CDR3 DNA follows: TGTGCCAGCAGCTTATGGCTAGCGGGGGCCTACAATGAGCAGTTCTTC. Protein product: CASSLWLAGAYNEQFF. Combining the CDR3 with reference TRBV7-9 and TRBJ2-1 gives the whole variable domain DTGVSQNPRHKITKRGQNVTFRCDPISEHNRLYWYRQTLGQGPEFLTYFQNEAQLEKSRLLSDRFSAERPKGSFSTLEIQRTEQGDSAMYLCASSLWLAGAYNEQFFGPGTRLTVL.

The chain recombines TRBV19 with TRBJ1-5, with D possibly TRBD1 on 6 matching bases. This CDR3 comprises 15 residues. The germline gives CDR1 LNHDA, CDR2 SQIVND (reference sequence). V lost 4 bases, J lost 4 bases, and 14 bases lay in between. As DNA, the CDR3 is TGTGCCAGTAGTACGGGACATCTGCTTAATCAGCCCCAGCATTTT. Protein: CASSTGHLLNQPQHF.

The CDR3, as DNA: TGTGCCAGCAAGATTGGGACAGGGCTATCCTACGAGCAGTACTTC. Translation gives CASKIGTGLSYEQYF. This chain connects TRBV2 to TRBJ2-7; 9 positions agree with TRBD1. The CDR3 spans 15 residues. V trimming: 7 bases; J trimming: 1 base; junction bases outside the gene matches: 8. Germline V gene data show CDR1 as SNHLY and CDR2 as FYNNEI.

The V call is TRBV4-2, the J call TRBJ1-4, with D possibly matching TRBD1 (6 bases). CDR3 length: 18 amino acids. Looked up from germline, CDR1 is LGHNA and CDR2 is YNFKEQ. Trimming shortened V by 0 bases and J by 7 bases, and 21 bases separated the two germline ends. The CDR3 region is CASSQDLSRQDSPEKLFF. In nucleotides, the CDR3 is TGTGCCAGCAGCCAAGACCTATCCAGACAGGACTCGCCTGAAAAACTGTTTTTT.

This clone was seen a single time. The chain joins TRBV28 to TRBJ2-1, with TRBD2 matching 7 bases. CDR1 and CDR2 from the germline V gene are MDHEN and SYDVKM. This CDR3 is 17 amino acids long. The V segment lost 5 bases and the J segment 5 bases; nucleotides outside the gene matches: 15. CDR3 residues: CASSPPGEGPTNNEQFF. The CDR3 DNA is TGTGCCAGCAGTCCCCCCGGGGAGGGACCGACCAACAATGAGCAGTTCTTC.